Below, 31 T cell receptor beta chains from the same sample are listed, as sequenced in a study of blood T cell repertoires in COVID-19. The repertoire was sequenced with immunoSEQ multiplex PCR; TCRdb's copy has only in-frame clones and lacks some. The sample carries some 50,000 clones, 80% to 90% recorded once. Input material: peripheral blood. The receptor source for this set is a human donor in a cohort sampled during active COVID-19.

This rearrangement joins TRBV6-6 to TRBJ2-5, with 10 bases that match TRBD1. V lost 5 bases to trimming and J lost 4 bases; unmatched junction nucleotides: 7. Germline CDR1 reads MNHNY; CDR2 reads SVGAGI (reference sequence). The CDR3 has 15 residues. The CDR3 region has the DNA TGTGCCAGCAGTGACCTCGGGACAGGGGTAGAGACCCAGTACTTC. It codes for CASSDLGTGVETQYF.

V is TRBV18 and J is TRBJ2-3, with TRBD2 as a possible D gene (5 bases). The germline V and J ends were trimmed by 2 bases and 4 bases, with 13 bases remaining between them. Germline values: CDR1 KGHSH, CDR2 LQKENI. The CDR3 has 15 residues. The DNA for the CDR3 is TGTGCCAGCTCACCAACTCCGGGATTGGCAGATACGCAGTATTTT. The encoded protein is CASSPTPGLADTQYF.

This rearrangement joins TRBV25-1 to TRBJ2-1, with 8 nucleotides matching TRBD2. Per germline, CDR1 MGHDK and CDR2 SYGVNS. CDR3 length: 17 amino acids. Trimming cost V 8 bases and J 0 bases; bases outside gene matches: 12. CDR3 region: CASGGDSGVSSYNEQFF. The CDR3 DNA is TGTGCCAGCGGGGGGGATAGCGGGGTTAGCTCCTACAATGAGCAGTTCTTC.

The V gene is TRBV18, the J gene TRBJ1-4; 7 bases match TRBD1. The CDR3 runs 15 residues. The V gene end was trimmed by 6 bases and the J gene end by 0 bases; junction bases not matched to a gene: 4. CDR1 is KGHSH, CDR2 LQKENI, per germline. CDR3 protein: CASSEGTATNEKLFF. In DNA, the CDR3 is TGTGCCAGCTCGGAAGGGACAGCAACTAATGAAAAACTGTTTTTT.

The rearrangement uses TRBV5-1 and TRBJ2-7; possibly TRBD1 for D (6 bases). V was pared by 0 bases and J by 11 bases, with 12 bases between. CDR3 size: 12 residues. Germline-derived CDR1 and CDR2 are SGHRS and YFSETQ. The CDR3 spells CASSLEDRNKYF. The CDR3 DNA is TGCGCCAGCAGCTTGGAGGACAGAAACAAGTACTTC.

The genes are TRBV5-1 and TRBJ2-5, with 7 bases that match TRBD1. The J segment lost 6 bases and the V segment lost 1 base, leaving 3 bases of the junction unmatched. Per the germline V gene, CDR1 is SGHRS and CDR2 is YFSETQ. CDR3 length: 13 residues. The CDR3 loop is CASSLNRGKTQYF. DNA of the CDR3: TGCGCCAGCAGCTTGAACAGGGGAAAGACCCAGTACTTC.

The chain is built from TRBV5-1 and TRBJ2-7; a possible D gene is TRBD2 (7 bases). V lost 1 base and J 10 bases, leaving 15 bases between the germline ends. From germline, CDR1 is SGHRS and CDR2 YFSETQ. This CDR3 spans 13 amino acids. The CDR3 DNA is TGCGCCAGCAGCTTGAACAGGGAGGGGAATCAGTACTTC. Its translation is CASSLNREGNQYF.

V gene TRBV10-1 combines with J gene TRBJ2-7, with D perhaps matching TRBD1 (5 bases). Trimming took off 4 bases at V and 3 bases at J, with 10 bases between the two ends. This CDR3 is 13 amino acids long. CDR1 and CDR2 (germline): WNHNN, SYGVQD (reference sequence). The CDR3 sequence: CASSVGRDYEQYF. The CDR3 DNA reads TGCGCCAGCAGTGTAGGCAGGGACTACGAGCAGTACTTC.

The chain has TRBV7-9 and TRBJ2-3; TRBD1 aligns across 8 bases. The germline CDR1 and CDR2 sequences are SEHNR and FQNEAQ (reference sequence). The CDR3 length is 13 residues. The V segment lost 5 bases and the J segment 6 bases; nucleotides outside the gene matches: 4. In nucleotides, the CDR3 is TGTGCCAGCAGCGGCAGGGGGCTGGATACGCAGTATTTT. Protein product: CASSGRGLDTQYF.

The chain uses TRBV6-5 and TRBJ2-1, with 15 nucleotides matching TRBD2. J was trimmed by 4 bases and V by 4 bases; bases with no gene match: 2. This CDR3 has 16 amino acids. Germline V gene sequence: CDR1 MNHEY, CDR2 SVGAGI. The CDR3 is CASSFGLAGGYNEQFF. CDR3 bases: TGTGCCAGCAGTTTCGGACTAGCGGGAGGGTACAATGAGCAGTTCTTC.

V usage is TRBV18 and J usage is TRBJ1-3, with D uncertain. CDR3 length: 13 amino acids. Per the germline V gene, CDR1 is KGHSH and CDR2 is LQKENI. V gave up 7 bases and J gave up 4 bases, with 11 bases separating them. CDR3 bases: TGTGCCAGCTTGCTTGGCAGAGGAAACACCATATATTTT. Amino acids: CASLLGRGNTIYF.

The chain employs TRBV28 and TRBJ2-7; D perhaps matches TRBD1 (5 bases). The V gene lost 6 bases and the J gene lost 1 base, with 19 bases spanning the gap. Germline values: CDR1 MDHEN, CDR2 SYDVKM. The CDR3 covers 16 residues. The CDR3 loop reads CASSLPMTQASYEQYF. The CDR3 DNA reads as TGTGCCAGCAGCTTACCCATGACACAGGCGTCCTACGAGCAGTACTTC.

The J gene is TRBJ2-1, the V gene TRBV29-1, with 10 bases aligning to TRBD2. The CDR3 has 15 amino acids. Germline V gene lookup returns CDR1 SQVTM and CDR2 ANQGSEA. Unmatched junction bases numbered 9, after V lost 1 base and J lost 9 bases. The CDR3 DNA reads TGCAGCGTTGAAGCGGCACTAGCGGGGAAAACTGAGCAGTTCTTC. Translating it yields CSVEAALAGKTEQFF.

The CDR3: CASSSTGTGVYGYTF. The CDR3 DNA follows: TGTGCCAGCAGTTCCACCGGGACAGGGGTATACGGCTACACCTTC. V is TRBV6-5 and J is TRBJ1-2, with 10 bases fitting TRBD1. Germline V lookup: CDR1 MNHEY, CDR2 SVGAGI. The CDR3 is 15 residues long. V gave up 4 bases and J gave up 8 bases; unmatched junction bases: 10.

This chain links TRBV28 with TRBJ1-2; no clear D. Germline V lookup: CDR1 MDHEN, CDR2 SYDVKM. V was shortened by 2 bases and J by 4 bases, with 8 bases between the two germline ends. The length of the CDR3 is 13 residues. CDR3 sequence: CASSLPGSYGYTF. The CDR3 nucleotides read TGTGCCAGCAGTTTACCCGGGAGCTATGGCTACACCTTC.

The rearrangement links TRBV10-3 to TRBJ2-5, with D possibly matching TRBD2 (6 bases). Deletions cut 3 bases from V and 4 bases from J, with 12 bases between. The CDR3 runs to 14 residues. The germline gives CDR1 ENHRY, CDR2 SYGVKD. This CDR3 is CAISDRRGRETQYF. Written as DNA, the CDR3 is TGTGCCATCAGTGACAGGAGGGGCCGAGAGACCCAGTACTTC.

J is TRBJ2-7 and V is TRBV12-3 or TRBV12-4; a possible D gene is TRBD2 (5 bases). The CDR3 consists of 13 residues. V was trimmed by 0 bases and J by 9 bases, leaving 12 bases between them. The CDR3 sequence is CASSLAAAGVQYF. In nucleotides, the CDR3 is TGTGCCAGCAGTTTAGCGGCGGCCGGGGTGCAGTACTTC.

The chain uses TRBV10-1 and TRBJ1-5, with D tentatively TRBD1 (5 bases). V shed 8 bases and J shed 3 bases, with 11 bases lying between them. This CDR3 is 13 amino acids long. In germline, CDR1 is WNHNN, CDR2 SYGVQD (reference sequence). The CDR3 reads CASQLTDNQPQHF. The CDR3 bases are TGCGCCAGCCAGTTGACAGACAATCAGCCCCAGCATTTT.

CDR3 sequence: CASSTAGTGYYEQYF. CDR3 nucleotide sequence: TGTGCCAGCAGTACCGCCGGGACAGGGTATTACGAGCAGTACTTC. The V call is TRBV28, the J call TRBJ2-7, with TRBD1 matching 9 bases. Germline-derived CDR1 and CDR2 are MDHEN and SYDVKM. After removal of 5 bases from V and 4 bases from J, the junction contained 9 bases not matched to a gene. The CDR3 loop spans 15 amino acids. The full variable domain, its missing parts supplied by reference TRBV28 and TRBJ2-7, is DVKVTQSSRYLVKRTGEKVFLECVQDMDHENMFWYRQDPGLGLRLIYFSYDVKMKEKGDIPEGYSVSREKKERFSLILESASTNQTSMYLCASSTAGTGYYEQYFGPGTRLTVT.

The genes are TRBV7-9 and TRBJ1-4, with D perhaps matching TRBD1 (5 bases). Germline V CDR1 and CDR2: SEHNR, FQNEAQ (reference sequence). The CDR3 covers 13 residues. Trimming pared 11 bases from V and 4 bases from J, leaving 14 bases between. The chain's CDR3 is CAGKRDYNEKLFF. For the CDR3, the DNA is TGTGCCGGCAAGAGGGACTATAATGAAAAACTGTTTTTT.

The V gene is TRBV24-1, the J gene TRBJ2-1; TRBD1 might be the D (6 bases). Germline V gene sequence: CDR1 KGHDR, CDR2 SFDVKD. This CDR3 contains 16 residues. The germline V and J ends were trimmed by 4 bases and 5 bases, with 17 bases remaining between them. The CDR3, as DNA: TGTGCCACCAGTGACCTAGGCAGGGGTCCCAACAATGAGCAGTTCTTC. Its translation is CATSDLGRGPNNEQFF.

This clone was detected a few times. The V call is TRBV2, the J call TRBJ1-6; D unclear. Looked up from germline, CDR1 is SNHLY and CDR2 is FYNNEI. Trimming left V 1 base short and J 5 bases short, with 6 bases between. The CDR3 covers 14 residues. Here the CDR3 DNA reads TGTGCCAGCAGTGAAGGGCGGAATAATTCACCCCTCCACTTT. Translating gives CASSEGRNNSPLHF.

The CDR3 is CASSLGQRTDTQYF. Written as DNA, the CDR3 is TGCGCCAGCAGCCTCGGACAGAGAACAGATACGCAGTATTTT. The chain recombines TRBV5-1 with TRBJ2-3; TRBD1 is a possible D gene (6 bases). CDR3 length equals 14 residues. Germline CDR1 is SGHRS and CDR2 is YFSETQ. The germline V and J ends were trimmed by 4 bases and 3 bases, with 12 bases remaining between them.

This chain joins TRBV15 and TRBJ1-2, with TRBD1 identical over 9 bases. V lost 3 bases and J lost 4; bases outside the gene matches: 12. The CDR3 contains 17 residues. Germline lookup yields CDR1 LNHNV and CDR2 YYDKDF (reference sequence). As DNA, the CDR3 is TGTGCCACCAGCAGGAATCCGGGACAGGGACTATCCTATGGCTACACCTTC. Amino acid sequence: CATSRNPGQGLSYGYTF. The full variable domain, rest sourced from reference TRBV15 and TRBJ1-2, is DAMVIQNPRYQVTQFGKPVTLSCSQTLNHNVMYWYQQKSSQAPKLLFHYYDKDFNNEADTPDNFQSRRPNTSFCFLDIRSPGLGDTAMYLCATSRNPGQGLSYGYTFGSGTRLTVV.

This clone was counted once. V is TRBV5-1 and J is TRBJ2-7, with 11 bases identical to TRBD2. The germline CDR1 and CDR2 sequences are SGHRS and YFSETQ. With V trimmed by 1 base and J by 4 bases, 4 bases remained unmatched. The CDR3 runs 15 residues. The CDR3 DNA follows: TGCGCCAGCAGCTTGATGTTAGCGGGAGGGTACGAGCAGTACTTC. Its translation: CASSLMLAGGYEQYF.

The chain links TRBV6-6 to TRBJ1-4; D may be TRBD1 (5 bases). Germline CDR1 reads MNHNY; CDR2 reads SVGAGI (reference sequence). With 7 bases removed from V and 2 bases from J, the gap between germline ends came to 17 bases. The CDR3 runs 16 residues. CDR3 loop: CASKGGGGPTNEKLFF. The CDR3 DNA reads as TGTGCCAGCAAAGGTGGCGGGGGTCCGACTAATGAAAAACTGTTTTTT.

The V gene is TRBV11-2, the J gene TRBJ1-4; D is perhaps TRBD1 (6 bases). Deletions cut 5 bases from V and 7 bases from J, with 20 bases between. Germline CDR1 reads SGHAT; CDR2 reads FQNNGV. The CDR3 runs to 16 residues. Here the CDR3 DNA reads TGTGCCAGCAGCCCCCAAGGGAGAAGGGGGGGTGAAAAACTGTTTTTT. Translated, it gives CASSPQGRRGGEKLFF. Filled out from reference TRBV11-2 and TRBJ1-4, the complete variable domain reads EAGVAQSPRYKIIEKRQSVAFWCNPISGHATLYWYQQILGQGPKLLIQFQNNGVVDDSQLPKDRFSAERLKGVDSTLKIQPAKLEDSAVYLCASSPQGRRGGEKLFFGSGTQLSVL.

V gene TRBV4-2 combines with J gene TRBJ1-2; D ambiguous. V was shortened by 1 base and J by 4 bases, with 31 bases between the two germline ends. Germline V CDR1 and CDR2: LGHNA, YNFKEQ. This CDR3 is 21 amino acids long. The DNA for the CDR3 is TGTGCCAGCAGCCAAGTTTTCGCGAGCGGGTCTTCAGCCAGACTCACCTATGGCTACACCTTC. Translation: CASSQVFASGSSARLTYGYTF.

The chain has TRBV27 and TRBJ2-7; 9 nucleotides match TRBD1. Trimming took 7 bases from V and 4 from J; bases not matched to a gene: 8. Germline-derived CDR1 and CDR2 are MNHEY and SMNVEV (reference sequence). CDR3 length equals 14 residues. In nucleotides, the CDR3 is TGTGCCAGCACCTTCGCCGGGACAGGGTACGAGCAGTACTTC. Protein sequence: CASTFAGTGYEQYF.

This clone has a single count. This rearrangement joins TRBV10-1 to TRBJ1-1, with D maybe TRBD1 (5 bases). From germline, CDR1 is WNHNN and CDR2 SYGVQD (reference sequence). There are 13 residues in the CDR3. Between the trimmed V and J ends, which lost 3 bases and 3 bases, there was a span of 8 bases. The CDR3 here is CASSDTGYTEAFF. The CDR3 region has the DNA TGCGCCAGCAGTGATACAGGCTACACTGAAGCTTTCTTT.

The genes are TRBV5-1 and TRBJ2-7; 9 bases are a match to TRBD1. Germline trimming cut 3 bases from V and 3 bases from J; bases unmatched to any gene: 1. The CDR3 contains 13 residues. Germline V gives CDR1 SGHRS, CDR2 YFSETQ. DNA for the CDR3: TGCGCCAGCAGCTGGGGACAGGGCTACGAGCAGTACTTC. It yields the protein CASSWGQGYEQYF.